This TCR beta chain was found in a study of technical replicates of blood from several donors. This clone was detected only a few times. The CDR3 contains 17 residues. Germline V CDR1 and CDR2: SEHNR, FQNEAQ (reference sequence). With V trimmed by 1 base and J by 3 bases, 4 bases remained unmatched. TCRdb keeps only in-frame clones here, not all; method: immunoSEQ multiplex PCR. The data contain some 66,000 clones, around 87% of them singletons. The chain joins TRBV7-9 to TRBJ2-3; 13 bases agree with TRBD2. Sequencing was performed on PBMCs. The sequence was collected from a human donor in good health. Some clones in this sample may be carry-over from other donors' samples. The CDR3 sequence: CASSLGLAGGVTDTQYF. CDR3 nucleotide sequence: TGTGCCAGCAGCTTAGGACTAGCGGGAGGAGTTACAGATACGCAGTATTTT. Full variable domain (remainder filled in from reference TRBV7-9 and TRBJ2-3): DTGVSQNPRHKITKRGQNVTFRCDPISEHNRLYWYRQTLGQGPEFLTYFQNEAQLEKSRLLSDRFSAERPKGSFSTLEIQRTEQGDSAMYLCASSLGLAGGVTDTQYFGPGTRLTVL.